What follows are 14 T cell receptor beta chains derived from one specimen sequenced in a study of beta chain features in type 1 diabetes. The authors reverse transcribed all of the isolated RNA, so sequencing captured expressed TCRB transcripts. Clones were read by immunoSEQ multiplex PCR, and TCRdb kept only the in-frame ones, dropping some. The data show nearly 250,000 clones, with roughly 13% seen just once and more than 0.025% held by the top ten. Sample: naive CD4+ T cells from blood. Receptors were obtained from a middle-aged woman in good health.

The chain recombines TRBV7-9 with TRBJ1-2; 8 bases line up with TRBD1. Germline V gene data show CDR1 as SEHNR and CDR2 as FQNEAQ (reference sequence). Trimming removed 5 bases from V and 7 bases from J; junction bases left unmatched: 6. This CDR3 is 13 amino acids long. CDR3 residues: CASSPGQAVGYTF. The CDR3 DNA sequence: TGTGCCAGCAGCCCGGGACAGGCCGTTGGCTACACCTTC. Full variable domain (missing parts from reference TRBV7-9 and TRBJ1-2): DTGVSQNPRHKITKRGQNVTFRCDPISEHNRLYWYRQTLGQGPEFLTYFQNEAQLEKSRLLSDRFSAERPKGSFSTLEIQRTEQGDSAMYLCASSPGQAVGYTFGSGTRLTVV.

CDR3 residues: CSASRYGYTF. The CDR3 DNA follows: TGCAGTGCTAGTCGCTATGGCTACACCTTC. J is TRBJ1-2 and V is TRBV20-1; D is ambiguous. Trimming pared 3 bases from V and 4 bases from J, leaving 3 bases between. Germline lookup yields CDR1 DFQATT and CDR2 SNEGSKA (reference sequence). The CDR3 contains 10 residues.

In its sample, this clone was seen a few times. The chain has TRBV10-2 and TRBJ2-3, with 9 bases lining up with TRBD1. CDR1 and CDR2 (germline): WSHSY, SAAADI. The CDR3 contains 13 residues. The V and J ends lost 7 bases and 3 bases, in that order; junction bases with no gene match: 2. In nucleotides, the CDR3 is TGCGCCAGCAAGGACAGGGGAACAGATACGCAGTATTTT. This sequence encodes CASKDRGTDTQYF.

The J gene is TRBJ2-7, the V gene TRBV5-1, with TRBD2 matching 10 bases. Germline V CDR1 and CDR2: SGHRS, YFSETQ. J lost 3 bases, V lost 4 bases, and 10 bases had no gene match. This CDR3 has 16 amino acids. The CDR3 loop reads CASSRGWGLAIYEQYF. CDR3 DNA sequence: TGCGCCAGCAGCCGGGGATGGGGACTAGCGATCTACGAGCAGTACTTC.

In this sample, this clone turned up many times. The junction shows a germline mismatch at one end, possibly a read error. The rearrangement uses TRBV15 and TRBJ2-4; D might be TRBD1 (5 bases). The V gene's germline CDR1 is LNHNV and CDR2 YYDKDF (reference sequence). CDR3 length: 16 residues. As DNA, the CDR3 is TGTGCCACCAGCCGAGAGTGGACACTAGCCAAAAACATTCAGTACTTC. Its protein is CATSREWTLAKNIQYF.

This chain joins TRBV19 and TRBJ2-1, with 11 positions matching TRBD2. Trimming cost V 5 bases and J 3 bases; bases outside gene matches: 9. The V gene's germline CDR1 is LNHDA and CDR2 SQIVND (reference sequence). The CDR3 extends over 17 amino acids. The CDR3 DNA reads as TGTGCCAGTAGTCTGAGTAGCGGGGGGGCCTACTACAATGAGCAGTTCTTC. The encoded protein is CASSLSSGGAYYNEQFF.

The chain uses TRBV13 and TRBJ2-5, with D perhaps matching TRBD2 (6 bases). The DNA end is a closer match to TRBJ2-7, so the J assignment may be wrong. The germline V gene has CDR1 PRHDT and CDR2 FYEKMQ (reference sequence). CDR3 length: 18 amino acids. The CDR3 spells CASSLWFGLAVDSYEQYF. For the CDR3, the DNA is TGTGCCAGCAGCTTATGGTTCGGGTTAGCGGTTGACTCCTACGAGCAGTACTTC.

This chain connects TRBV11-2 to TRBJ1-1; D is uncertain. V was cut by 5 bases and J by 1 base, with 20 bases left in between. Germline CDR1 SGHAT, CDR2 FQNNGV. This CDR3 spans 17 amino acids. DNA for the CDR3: TGTGCCAGCAGCCCGCGAAATTCTGGAGCGAAGAACACTGAAGCTTTCTTT. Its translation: CASSPRNSGAKNTEAFF.

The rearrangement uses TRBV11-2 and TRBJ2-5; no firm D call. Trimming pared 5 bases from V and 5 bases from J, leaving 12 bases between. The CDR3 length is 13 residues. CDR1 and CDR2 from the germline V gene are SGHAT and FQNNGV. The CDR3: CASSLSLEETQYF. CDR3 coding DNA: TGTGCCAGCAGCCTCTCCTTAGAGGAGACCCAGTACTTC.

The CDR3 loop is CASSSIREDTEAFF. CDR3 coding DNA: TGCGCCAGCAGCTCAATCCGGGAGGACACTGAAGCTTTCTTT. This rearrangement joins TRBV5-1 to TRBJ1-1, with D hard to call. Trimming shortened V by 3 bases and J by 3 bases, and 12 bases separated the two germline ends. Germline lookup yields CDR1 SGHRS and CDR2 YFSETQ. This CDR3 is built from 14 residues.

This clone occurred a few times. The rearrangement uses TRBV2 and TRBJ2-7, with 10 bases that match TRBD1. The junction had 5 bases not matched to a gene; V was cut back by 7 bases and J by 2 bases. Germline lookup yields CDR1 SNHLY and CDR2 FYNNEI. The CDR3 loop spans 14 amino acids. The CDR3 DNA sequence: TGTGCCAGCACCACGACAGGGGGCCCCTACGAGCAGTACTTC. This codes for CASTTTGGPYEQYF. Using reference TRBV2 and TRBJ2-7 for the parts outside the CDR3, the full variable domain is EPEVTQTPSHQVTQMGQEVILRCVPISNHLYFYWYRQILGQKVEFLVSFYNNEISEKSEIFDDQFSVERPDGSNFTLKIRSTKLEDSAMYFCASTTTGGPYEQYFGPGTRLTVT.

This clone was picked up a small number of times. CDR3 residues: CASSSSRGAAYNEQFF. CDR3 DNA: TGTGCCAGCAGCTCATCGCGGGGGGCCGCATACAATGAGCAGTTCTTC. This chain connects TRBV11-2 to TRBJ2-1; 8 bases fit TRBD2. V lost 4 bases and J lost 4; bases outside the gene matches: 9. The CDR3 runs 16 residues. The V gene's germline CDR1 is SGHAT and CDR2 FQNNGV.

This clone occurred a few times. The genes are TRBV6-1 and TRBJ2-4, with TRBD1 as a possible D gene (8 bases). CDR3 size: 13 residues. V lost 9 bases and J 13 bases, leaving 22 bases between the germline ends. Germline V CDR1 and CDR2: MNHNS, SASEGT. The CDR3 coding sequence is TGTGCCAGTGACCACAGGGGGGGAGTCCTCCAGTACTTC. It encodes CASDHRGGVLQYF.

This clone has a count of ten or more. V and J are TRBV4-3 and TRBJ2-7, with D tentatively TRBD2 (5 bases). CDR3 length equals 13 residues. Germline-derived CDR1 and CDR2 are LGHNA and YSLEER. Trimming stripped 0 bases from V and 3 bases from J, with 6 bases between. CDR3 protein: CASSQDGDYEQYF. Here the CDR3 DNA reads TGCGCCAGCAGCCAAGACGGGGACTACGAGCAGTACTTC.